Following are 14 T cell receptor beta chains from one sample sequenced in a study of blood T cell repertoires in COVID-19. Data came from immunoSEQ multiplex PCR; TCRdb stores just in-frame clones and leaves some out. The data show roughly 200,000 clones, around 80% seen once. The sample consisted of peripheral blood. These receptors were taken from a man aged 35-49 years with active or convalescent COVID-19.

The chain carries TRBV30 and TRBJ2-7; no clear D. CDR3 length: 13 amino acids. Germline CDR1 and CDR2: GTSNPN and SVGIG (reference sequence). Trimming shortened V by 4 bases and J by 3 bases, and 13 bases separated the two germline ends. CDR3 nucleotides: TGTGCCTGGAACGCGGTAAGGAGCTACGAGCAGTACTTC. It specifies CAWNAVRSYEQYF.

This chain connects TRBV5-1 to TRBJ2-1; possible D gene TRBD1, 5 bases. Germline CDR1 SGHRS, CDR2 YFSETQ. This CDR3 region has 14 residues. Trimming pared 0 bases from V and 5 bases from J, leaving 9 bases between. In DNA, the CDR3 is TGCGCCAGCAGCTTGGAGGGGTTGAACAATGAGCAGTTCTTC. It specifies CASSLEGLNNEQFF.

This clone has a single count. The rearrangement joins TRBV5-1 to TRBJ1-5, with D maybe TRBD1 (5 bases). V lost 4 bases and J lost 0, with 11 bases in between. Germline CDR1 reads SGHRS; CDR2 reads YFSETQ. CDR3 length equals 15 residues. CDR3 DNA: TGCGCCAGCAGCCTGACAGAGTATAGCAATCAGCCCCAGCATTTT. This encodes CASSLTEYSNQPQHF.

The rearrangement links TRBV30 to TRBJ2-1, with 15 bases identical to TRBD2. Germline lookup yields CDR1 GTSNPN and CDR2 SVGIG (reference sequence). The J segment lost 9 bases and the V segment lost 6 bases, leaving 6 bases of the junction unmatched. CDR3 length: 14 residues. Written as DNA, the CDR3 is TGTGCCTGTCAACCGGGACTAGCGGGAGGTGAGCAGTTCTTC. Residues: CACQPGLAGGEQFF.

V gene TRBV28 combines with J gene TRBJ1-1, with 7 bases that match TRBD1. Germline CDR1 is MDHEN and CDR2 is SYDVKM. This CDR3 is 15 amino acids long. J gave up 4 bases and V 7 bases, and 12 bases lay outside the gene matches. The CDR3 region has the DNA TGTGCCAGCAAACCGAGGGGGCGTGGGGGCACTGAAGCTTTCTTT. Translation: CASKPRGRGGTEAFF. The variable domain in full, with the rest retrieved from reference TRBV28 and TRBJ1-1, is DVKVTQSSRYLVKRTGEKVFLECVQDMDHENMFWYRQDPGLGLRLIYFSYDVKMKEKGDIPEGYSVSREKKERFSLILESASTNQTSMYLCASKPRGRGGTEAFFGQGTRLTVV.

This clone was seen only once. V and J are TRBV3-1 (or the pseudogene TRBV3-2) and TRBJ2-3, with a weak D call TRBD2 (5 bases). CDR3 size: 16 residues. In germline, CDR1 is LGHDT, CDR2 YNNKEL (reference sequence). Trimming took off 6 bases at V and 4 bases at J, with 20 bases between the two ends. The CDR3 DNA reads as TGTGCCAGCAGTCTCCTGGACTCCGACCCGGCAGATACGCAGTATTTT. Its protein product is CASSLLDSDPADTQYF.

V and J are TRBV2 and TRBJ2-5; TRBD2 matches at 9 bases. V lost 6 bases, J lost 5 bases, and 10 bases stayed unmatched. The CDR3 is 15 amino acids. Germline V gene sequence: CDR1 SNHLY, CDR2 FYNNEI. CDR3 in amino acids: CASRPIAGEGETQYF. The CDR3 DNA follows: TGTGCCAGCAGACCCATAGCGGGGGAAGGGGAGACCCAGTACTTC.

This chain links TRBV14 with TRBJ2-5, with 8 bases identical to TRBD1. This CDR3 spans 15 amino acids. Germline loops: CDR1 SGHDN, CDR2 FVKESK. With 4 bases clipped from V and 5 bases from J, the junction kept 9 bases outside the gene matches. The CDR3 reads CASSRPRDRWETQYF. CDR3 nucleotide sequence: TGTGCCAGCAGCCGCCCTCGGGACAGGTGGGAGACCCAGTACTTC. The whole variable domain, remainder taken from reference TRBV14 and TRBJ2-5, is EAGVTQFPSHSVIEKGQTVTLRCDPISGHDNLYWYRRVMGKEIKFLLHFVKESKQDESGMPNNRFLAERTGGTYSTLKVQPAELEDSGVYFCASSRPRDRWETQYFGPGTRLLVL.

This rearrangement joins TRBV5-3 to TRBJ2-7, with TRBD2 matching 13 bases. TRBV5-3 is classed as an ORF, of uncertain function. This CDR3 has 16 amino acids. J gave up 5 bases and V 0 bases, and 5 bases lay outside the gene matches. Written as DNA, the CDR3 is TGTGCCAGAAGCTTGGGGACTAGCGGGAGCTGGGACGAGCAGTACTTC. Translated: CARSLGTSGSWDEQYF.

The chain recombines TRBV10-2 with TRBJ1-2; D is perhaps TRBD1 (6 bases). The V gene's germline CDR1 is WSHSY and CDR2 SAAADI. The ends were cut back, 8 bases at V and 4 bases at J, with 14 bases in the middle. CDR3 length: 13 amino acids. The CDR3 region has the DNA TGCGCCAGCGTACAGGGACCTAGCTATGGCTACACCTTC. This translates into CASVQGPSYGYTF.

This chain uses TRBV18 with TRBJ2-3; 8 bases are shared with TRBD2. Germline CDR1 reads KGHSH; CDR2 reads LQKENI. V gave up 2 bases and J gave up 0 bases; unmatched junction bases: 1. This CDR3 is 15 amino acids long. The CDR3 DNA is TGTGCCAGCTCACCAGCTAGCGGGAGCACAGATACGCAGTATTTT. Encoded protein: CASSPASGSTDTQYF.

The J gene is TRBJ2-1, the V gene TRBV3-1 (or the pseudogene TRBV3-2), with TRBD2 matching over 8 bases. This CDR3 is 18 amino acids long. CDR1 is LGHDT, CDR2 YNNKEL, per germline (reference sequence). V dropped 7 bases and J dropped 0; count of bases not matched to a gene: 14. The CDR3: CASNHASGSGGSYNEQFF. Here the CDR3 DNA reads TGTGCCAGCAACCACGCTAGCGGGTCGGGGGGCTCCTACAATGAGCAGTTCTTC.

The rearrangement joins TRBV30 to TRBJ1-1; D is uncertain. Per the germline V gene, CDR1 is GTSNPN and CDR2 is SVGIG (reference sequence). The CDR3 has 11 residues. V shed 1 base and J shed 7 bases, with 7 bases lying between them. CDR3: CAWSGVNEAFF. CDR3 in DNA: TGTGCCTGGAGTGGAGTGAATGAAGCTTTCTTT.

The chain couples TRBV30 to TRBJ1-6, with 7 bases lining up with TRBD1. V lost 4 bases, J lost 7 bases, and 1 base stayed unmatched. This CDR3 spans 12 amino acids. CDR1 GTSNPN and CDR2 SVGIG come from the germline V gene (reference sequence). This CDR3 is CAWTGGNSPLHF. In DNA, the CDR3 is TGTGCCTGGACAGGGGGAAATTCACCCCTCCACTTT.